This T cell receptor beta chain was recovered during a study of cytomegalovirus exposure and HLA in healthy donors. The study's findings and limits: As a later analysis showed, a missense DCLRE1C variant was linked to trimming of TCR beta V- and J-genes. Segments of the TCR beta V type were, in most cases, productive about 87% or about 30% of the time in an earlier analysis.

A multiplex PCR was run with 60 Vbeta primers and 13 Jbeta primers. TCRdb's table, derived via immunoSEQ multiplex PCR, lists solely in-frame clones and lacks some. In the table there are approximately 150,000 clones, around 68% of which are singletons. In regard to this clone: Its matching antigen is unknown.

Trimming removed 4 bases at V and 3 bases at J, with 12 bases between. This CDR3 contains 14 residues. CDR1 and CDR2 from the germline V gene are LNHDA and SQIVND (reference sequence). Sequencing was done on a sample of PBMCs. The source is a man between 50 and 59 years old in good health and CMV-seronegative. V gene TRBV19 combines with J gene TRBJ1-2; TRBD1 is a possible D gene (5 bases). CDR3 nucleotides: TGTGCCAGTAGTACATCCGGAGGGGACTATGGCTACACCTTC. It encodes CASSTSGGDYGYTF.